This T cell receptor beta chain was identified during a study of T cell responses to AZD1222 COVID-19 vaccine. Study observations and caveats: Unmutated variant regions are reportedly the target of nearly half of TCRs that are spike-specific.

In germline, CDR1 is SGHAT, CDR2 FQNNGV. This CDR3 is 12 amino acids long. V was shortened by 1 base and J by 10 bases, with 10 bases between the two germline ends. Repertoires were generated with immunoSEQ multiplex PCR, while TCRdb's copy carries only in-frame clones and drops some. This sample carries 99,000 or so clones, more than 75% of them seen once, and the ten largest clones take 5%. A note on this clone: Its specificity is unknown.

The material was peripheral blood, obtained on day 0 of AZD1222 vaccination. The sequence derives from an adult in good health. The chain links TRBV11-2 to TRBJ1-2; D perhaps matches TRBD1 (5 bases). The CDR3 sequence: CASSLAGRPYTF. The CDR3, as DNA: TGTGCCAGCAGCTTAGCAGGGCGACCCTACACCTTC.